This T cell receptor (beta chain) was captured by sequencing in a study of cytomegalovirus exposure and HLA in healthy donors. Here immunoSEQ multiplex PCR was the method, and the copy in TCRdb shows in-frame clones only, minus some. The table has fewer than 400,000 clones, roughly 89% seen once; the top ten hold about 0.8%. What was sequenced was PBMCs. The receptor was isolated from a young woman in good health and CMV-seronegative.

CDR3 loop: CASSALGSSTDTQYF. CDR3 in DNA: TGTGCCAGCAGCGCACTCGGGAGCTCGACAGATACGCAGTATTTT. This chain uses TRBV9 with TRBJ2-3, with D possibly TRBD2 on 6 matching bases. The CDR3 runs 15 residues. The germline CDR1 and CDR2 sequences are SGDLS and YYNGEE. Trimming pared 3 bases from V and 3 bases from J, leaving 14 bases between.